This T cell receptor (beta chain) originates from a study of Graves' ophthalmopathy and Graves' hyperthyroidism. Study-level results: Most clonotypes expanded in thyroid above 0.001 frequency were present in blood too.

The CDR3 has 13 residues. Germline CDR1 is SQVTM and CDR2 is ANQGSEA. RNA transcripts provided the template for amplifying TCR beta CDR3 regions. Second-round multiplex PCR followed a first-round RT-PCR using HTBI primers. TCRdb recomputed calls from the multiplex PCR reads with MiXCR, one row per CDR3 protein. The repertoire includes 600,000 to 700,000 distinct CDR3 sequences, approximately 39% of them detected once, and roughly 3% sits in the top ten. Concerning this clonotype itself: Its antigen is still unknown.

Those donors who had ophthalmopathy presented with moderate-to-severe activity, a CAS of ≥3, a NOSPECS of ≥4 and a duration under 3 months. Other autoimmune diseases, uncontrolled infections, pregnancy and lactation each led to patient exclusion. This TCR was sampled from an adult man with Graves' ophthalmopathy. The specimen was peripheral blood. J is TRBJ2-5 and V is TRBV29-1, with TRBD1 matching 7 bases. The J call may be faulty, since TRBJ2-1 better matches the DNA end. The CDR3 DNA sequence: TGCAGCGCCTTGACAGGGCGAGGCAATGAGCAGTTCTTC. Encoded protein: CSALTGRGNEQFF.